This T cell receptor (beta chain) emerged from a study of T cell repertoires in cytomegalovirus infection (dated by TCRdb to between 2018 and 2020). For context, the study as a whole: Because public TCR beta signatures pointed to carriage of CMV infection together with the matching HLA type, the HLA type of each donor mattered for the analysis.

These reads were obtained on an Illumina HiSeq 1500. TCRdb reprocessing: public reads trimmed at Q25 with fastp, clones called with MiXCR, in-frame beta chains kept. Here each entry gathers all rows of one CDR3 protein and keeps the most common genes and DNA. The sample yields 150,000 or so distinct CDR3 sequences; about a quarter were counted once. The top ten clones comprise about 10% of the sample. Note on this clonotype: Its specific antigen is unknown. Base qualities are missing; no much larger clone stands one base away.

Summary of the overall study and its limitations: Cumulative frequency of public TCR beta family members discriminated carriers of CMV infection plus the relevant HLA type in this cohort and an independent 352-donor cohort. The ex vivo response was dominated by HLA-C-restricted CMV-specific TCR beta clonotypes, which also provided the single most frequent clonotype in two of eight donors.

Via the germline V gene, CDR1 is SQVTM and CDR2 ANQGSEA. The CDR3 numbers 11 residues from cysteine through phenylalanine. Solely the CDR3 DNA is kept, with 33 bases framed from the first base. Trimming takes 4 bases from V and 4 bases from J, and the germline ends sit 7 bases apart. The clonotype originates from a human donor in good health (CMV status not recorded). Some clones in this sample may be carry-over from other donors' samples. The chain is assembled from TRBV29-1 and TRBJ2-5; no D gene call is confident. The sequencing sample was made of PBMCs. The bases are TGCAGCGTTGGCTCATTAGAGACCCAGTACTTC. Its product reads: CSVGSLETQYF.